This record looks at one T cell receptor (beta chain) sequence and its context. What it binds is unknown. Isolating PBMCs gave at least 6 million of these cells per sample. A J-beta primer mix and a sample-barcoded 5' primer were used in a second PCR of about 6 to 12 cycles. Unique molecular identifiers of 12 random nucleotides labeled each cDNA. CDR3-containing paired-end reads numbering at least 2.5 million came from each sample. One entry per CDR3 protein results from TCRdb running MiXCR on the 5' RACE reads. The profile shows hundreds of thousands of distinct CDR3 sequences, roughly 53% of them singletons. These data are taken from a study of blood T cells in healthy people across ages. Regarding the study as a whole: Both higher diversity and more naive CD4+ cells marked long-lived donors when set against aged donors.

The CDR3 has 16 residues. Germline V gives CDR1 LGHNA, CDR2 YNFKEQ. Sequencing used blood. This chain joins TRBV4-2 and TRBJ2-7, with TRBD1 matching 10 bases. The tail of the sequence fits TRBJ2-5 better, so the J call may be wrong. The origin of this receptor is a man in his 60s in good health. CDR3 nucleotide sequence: TGTGCCAGCAGCCACCGTTTCCGGGACAGGGGCGAGACCCAGTACTTC. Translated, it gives CASSHRFRDRGETQYF.